The 11 T cell receptor beta chains below were found in one sample sequenced in a study of CD8+ T cells in alopecia areata (dated by TCRdb to the late 2010s). The library was prepared using the immunoSEQ multiplex PCR assay. RNA was extracted from all samples and reverse transcribed into cDNA as template for TCR sequencing. TCRdb provides this immuneACCESS table in a form limited to in-frame rearrangements. Some clones are lacking; in checked studies, under half of them reflect an unresolved V gene, and why the rest are absent is not known. For this sample the table gives about 150,000 clones, of which approximately 60% were detected only once. 35% to 40% of the sample goes to the ten largest clones. The sample taken for sequencing was CD8+ T cells sorted from blood. These receptors were collected from a human donor in good health.

The chain uses TRBV29-1 and TRBJ2-3; D possibly matches TRBD1 or TRBD2 (6 bases each). The CDR3 is 14 residues long. Germline lookup yields CDR1 SQVTM and CDR2 ANQGSEA. The CDR3 protein is CSGTVGGPTDTQYF. CDR3 nucleotides: TGCAGTGGCACAGTCGGGGGCCCCACAGATACGCAGTATTTT.

The CDR3 nucleotides read TGTGCCAGCAGTCCGACCCCGTTCTTGACAGGGAGGACGGGCTACACCTTC. Translation: CASSPTPFLTGRTGYTF. The V gene is TRBV27, the J gene TRBJ1-2; 7 positions match TRBD1. Germline trimming cut 5 bases from V and 8 bases from J; bases unmatched to any gene: 20. The CDR3 loop spans 17 amino acids. Germline V CDR1 and CDR2: MNHEY, SMNVEV (reference sequence).

The chain joins TRBV27 to TRBJ2-7, with 8 bases that match TRBD2. The V and J ends lost 6 bases and 3 bases, in that order; junction bases with no gene match: 7. The germline gives CDR1 MNHEY, CDR2 SMNVEV (reference sequence). The CDR3 length is 14 residues. CDR3 DNA sequence: TGTGCCAGCAGGGAAATAGCGGGGCACTACGAGCAGTACTTC. Translated: CASREIAGHYEQYF.

The gene calls are TRBV13 and TRBJ2-5; no clear D. The CDR3 loop spans 14 amino acids. Trimming removed 4 bases from V and 6 bases from J, with 15 bases in between. Germline assignment: CDR1 PRHDT and CDR2 FYEKMQ (reference sequence). CDR3 residues: CASSWWSSAQTQYF. CDR3 sequence (DNA): TGTGCCAGCAGCTGGTGGTCATCGGCCCAGACCCAGTACTTC.

This clone was detected a few times. J is TRBJ2-5 and V is TRBV25-1; no clear D gene. The length of the CDR3 is 10 residues. Germline CDR1 is MGHDK and CDR2 is SYGVNS. Trimming shortened V by 6 bases and J by 5 bases, and 4 bases separated the two germline ends. The DNA for the CDR3 is TGTGCCAGCAGCTCCGAGACCCAGTACTTC. Protein sequence: CASSSETQYF.

The V and J genes are TRBV30 and TRBJ1-1, with 8 bases matching TRBD1. J was trimmed by 7 bases and V by 2 bases; bases with no gene match: 9. CDR1 and CDR2 from the germline V gene are GTSNPN and SVGIG (reference sequence). The CDR3 has 14 amino acids. Written as DNA, the CDR3 is TGTGCCTGGAGTACAGGGGGGTCGCGAGTTGAAGCTTTCTTT. This gives the protein CAWSTGGSRVEAFF.

The genes are TRBV30 and TRBJ2-1; D is unresolved. The germline V and J ends were trimmed by 4 bases and 8 bases, with 9 bases remaining between them. The V gene's germline CDR1 is GTSNPN and CDR2 SVGIG (reference sequence). This CDR3 has 11 amino acids. CDR3 bases: TGTGCCTGGATGGGAACCCATGAGCAGTTCTTC. Encoded protein: CAWMGTHEQFF.

In its sample, this clone was seen a few times. The rearrangement uses TRBV7-9 and TRBJ2-2; D gene ambiguous. Germline V gene data show CDR1 as SEHNR and CDR2 as FQNEAQ (reference sequence). The CDR3 contains 13 residues. Trimming stripped 5 bases from V and 4 bases from J, with 8 bases between. CDR3: CASSPSTTGELFF. CDR3 in DNA: TGTGCCAGCAGCCCAAGCACCACCGGGGAGCTGTTTTTT.

V and J are TRBV2 and TRBJ2-4; D not certain. V dropped 3 bases and J dropped 12 bases, with 9 bases sitting between them. Germline CDR1 and CDR2: SNHLY and FYNNEI. The CDR3 has 11 amino acids. CDR3 protein: CASSESLAQYF. In DNA form, the CDR3 reads TGTGCCAGCAGTGAGTCGCTCGCTCAGTACTTC.

The V call is TRBV6-5, the J call TRBJ2-1; D is unresolved. The germline gives CDR1 MNHEY, CDR2 SVGAGI. V was shortened by 2 bases and J by 10 bases, with 6 bases between the two germline ends. The CDR3 sequence is 11 residues long. As DNA, the CDR3 is TGTGCCAGCAGTTACGCAGACGAGCAGTTCTTC. Protein product: CASSYADEQFF.

V gene TRBV5-1 combines with J gene TRBJ2-7; 10 positions agree with TRBD2. From germline, CDR1 is SGHRS and CDR2 YFSETQ. This CDR3 contains 15 residues. J was trimmed by 3 bases and V by 0 bases; bases with no gene match: 3. The CDR3, as DNA: TGCGCCAGCAGCTTGGCACTAGCGGGAATCTACGAGCAGTACTTC. Amino acids: CASSLALAGIYEQYF.